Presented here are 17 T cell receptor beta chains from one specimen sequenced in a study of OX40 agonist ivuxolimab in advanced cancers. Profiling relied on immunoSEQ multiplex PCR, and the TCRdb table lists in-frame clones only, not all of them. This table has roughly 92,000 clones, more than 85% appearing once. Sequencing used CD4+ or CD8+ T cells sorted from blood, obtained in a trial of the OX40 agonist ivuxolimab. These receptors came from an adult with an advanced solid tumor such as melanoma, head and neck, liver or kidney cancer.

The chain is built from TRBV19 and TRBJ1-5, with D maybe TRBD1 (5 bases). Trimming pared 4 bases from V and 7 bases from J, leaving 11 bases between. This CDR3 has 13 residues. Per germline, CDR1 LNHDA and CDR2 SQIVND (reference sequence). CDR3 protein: CASSRGERQPQHF. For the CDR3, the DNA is TGTGCCAGTAGTAGAGGGGAAAGGCAGCCCCAGCATTTT.

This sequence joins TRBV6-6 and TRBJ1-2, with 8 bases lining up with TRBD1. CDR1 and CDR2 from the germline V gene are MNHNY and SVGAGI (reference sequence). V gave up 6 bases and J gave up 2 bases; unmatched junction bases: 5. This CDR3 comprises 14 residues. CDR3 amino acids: CASSQDRVNYGYTF. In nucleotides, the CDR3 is TGTGCCAGCAGCCAGGACAGGGTAAACTATGGCTACACCTTC.

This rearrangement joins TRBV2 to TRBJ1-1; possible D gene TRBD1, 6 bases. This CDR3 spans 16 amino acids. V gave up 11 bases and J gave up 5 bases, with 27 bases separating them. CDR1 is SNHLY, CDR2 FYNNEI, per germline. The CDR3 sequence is CAGSQGGTAVETEAFF. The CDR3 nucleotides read TGTGCCGGATCTCAAGGGGGTACCGCCGTTGAAACTGAAGCTTTCTTT.

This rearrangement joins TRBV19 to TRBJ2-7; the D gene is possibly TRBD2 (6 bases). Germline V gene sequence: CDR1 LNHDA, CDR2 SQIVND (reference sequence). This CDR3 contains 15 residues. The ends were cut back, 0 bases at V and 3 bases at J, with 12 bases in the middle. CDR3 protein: CASSIDLQGGYEQYF. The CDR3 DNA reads TGTGCCAGTAGTATAGATCTCCAGGGAGGCTACGAGCAGTACTTC.

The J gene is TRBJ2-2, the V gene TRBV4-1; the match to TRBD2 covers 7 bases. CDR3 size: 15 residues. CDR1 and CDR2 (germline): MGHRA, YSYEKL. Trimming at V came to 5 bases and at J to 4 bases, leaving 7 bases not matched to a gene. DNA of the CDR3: TGCGCCAGCAGCGCCCTAGCGGAGATCACCGGGGAGCTGTTTTTT. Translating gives CASSALAEITGELFF.

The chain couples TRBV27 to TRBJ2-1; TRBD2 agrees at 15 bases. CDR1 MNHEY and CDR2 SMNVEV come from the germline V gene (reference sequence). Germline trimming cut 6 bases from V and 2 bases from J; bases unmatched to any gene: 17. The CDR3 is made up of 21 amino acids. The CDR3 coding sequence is TGTGCCAGCAGCATCATCCCGCGGGGACTAGCGGGAGGTCGGGCCTACAATGAGCAGTTCTTC. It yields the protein CASSIIPRGLAGGRAYNEQFF.

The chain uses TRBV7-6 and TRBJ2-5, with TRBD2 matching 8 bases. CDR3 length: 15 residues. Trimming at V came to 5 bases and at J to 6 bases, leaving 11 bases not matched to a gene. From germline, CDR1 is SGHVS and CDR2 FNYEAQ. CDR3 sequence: CASSLERERVKTQYF. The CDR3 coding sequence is TGTGCCAGCAGCCTAGAGCGGGAGAGGGTAAAGACCCAGTACTTC.

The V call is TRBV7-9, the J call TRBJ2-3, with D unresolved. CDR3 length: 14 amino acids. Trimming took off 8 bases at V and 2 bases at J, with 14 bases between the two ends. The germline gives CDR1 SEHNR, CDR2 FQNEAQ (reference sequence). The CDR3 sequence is CASRLDGYTDTQYF. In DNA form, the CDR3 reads TGTGCCAGCCGTTTGGACGGGTACACAGATACGCAGTATTTT.

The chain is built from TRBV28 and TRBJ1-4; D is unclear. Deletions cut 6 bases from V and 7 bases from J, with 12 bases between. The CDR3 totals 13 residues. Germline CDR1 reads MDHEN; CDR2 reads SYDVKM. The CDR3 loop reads CASRWEYGEKLFF. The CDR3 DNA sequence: TGTGCCAGCAGGTGGGAGTATGGTGAAAAACTGTTTTTT.

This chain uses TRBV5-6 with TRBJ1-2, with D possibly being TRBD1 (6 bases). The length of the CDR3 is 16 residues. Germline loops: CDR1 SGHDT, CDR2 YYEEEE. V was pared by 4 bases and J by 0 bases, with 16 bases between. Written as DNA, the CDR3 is TGTGCCAGCAGCCCTATAGACAGGCCCCCTAACTATGGCTACACCTTC. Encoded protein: CASSPIDRPPNYGYTF.

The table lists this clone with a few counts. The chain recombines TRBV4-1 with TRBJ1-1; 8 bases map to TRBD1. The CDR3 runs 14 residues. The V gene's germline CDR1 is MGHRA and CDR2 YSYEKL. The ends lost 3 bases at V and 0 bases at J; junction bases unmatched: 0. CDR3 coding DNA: TGCGCCAGCAGCCAGGGACAGGTGAACACTGAAGCTTTCTTT. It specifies CASSQGQVNTEAFF.

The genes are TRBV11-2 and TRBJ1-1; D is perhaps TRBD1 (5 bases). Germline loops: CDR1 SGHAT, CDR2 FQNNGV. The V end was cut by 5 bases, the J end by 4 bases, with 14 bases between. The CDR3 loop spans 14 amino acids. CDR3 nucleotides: TGTGCCAGCAGCGCTTCACTCAGGGCCACTGAAGCTTTCTTT. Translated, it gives CASSASLRATEAFF. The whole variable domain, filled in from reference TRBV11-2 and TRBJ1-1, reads EAGVAQSPRYKIIEKRQSVAFWCNPISGHATLYWYQQILGQGPKLLIQFQNNGVVDDSQLPKDRFSAERLKGVDSTLKIQPAKLEDSAVYLCASSASLRATEAFFGQGTRLTVV.

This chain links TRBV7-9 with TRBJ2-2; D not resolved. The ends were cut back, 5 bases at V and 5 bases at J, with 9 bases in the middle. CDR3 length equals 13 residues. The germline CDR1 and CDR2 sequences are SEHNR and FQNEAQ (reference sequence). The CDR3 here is CASSPSLTGELFF. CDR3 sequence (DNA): TGTGCCAGCAGCCCGTCCCTGACCGGGGAGCTGTTTTTT.

The CDR3 sequence: CASSQQGNTEAFF. CDR3 coding DNA: TGTGCCAGCAGTCAACAGGGGAACACTGAAGCTTTCTTT. The gene calls are TRBV27 and TRBJ1-1, with D maybe TRBD1 (6 bases). In germline, CDR1 is MNHEY, CDR2 SMNVEV (reference sequence). This CDR3 comprises 13 residues. Trimming took off 5 bases at V and 1 base at J, with 8 bases between the two ends.

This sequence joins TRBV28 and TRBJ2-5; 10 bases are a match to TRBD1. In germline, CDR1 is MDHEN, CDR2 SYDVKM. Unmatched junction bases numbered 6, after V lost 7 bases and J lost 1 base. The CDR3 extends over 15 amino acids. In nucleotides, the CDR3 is TGTGCCAGCACCTCGACAGGGGGCAGCCAAGAGACCCAGTACTTC. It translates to CASTSTGGSQETQYF. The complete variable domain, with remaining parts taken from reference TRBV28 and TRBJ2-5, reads DVKVTQSSRYLVKRTGEKVFLECVQDMDHENMFWYRQDPGLGLRLIYFSYDVKMKEKGDIPEGYSVSREKKERFSLILESASTNQTSMYLCASTSTGGSQETQYFGPGTRLLVL.

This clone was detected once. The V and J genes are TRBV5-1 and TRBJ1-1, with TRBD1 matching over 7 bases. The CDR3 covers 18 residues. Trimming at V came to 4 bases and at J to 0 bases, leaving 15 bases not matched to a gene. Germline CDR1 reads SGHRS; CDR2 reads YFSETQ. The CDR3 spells CASSVSGSGTDMNTEAFF. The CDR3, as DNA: TGCGCCAGCAGCGTGTCCGGGAGCGGGACAGACATGAACACTGAAGCTTTCTTT.

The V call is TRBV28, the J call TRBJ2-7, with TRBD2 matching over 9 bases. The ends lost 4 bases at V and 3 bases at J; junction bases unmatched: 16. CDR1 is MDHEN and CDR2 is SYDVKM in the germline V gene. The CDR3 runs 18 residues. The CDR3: CASSSPLSLAGVIYEQYF. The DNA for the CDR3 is TGTGCCAGCAGTTCACCTCTCTCTTTAGCGGGAGTCATCTACGAGCAGTACTTC.